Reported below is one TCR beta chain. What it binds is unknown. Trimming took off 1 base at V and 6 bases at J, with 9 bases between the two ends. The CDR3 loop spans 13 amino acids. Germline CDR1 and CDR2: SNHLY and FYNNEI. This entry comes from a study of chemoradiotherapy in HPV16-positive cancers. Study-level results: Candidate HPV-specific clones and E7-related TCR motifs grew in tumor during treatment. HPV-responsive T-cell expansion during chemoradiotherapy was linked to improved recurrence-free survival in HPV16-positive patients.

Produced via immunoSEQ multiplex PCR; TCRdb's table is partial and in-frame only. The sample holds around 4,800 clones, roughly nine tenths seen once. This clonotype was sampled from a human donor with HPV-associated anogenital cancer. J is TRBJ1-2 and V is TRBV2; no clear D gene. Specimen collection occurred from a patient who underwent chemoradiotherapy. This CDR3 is CASSEGERHGYTF. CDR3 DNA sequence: TGTGCCAGCAGTGAAGGGGAGCGACATGGCTACACCTTC.